Listed here are 15 T cell receptor beta chains from one sample, sequenced in a study of T cell repertoires in cytomegalovirus infection. TCRdb re-called the reads through MiXCR, storing one row per CDR3 protein. The data contain about 920,000 distinct CDR3 sequences, 31% of them seen just once; the ten biggest clones take up around 15%. These receptors have no identified antigens. The source material was cultured CD8+ T cells from PBMCs, sampled from culture after CMV antigen stimulation. Receptors originate from a human donor in good health (CMV status not recorded). Some clones in this sample may be carry-over from other donors' samples.

This clonotype has at least ten counts. V usage is TRBV27 and J usage is TRBJ2-7; 9 bases map to TRBD1. CDR3 length: 18 residues. With V trimmed by 2 bases and J by 2 bases, 13 bases remained unmatched. In germline, CDR1 is MNHEY, CDR2 SMNVEV (reference sequence). The CDR3 DNA follows: TGTGCCAGCAGTTTAGCCCCCTTGGGACAGGGATTTCCCTACGAGCAGTACTTC. Its translation: CASSLAPLGQGFPYEQYF.

This chain uses TRBV2 with TRBJ2-7, with 16 bases aligning to TRBD2. The CDR3 sequence is 16 residues long. The germline V gene encodes CDR1 SNHLY and CDR2 FYNNEI. Trimming took 7 bases from V and 7 from J; bases not matched to a gene: 10. The CDR3 DNA follows: TGTGCCAGCACCGACTCCGGGACTAGCGGGGGGGGTGAGCAGTACGTC. Its protein is CASTDSGTSGGGEQYV.

The chain employs TRBV29-1 and TRBJ2-7; perhaps TRBD1 as D (6 bases). Germline assignment: CDR1 SQVTM and CDR2 ANQGSEA. CDR3 length: 13 residues. Trimming took 7 bases from V and 1 from J, leaving 14 bases between them. CDR3 bases: TGCAGCGGCCGGGACACTAAATCCTACGAGCAGTACTTC. It codes for CSGRDTKSYEQYF.

This clonotype was counted between two and nine times. The chain is built from TRBV27 and TRBJ1-2, with 8 bases that match TRBD1. Per germline, CDR1 MNHEY and CDR2 SMNVEV (reference sequence). Trimming cost V 2 bases and J 10 bases; bases outside gene matches: 6. The CDR3 runs to 13 residues. In DNA form, the CDR3 reads TGTGCCAGCAGTTTAGGACAGGGTAGAGACTACACCTTC. Amino acids: CASSLGQGRDYTF.

This clonotype has just a few counts. The rearrangement links TRBV6-6 to TRBJ2-7; TRBD2 aligns across 9 bases. This CDR3 is built from 14 residues. Per germline, CDR1 MNHNY and CDR2 SVGAGI (reference sequence). With V trimmed by 5 bases and J by 7 bases, 9 bases remained unmatched. DNA of the CDR3: TGTGCCAGCAGTCTGCGGGGGGGCCGGGATGAGCAGTACTTC. Translation gives CASSLRGGRDEQYF.

The V gene is TRBV6-5, the J gene TRBJ2-5; the D is unclear. The CDR3 sequence is 14 residues long. Germline-derived CDR1 and CDR2 are MNHEY and SVGAGI. V dropped 7 bases and J dropped 2 bases, with 14 bases sitting between them. The CDR3 DNA follows: TGTGCCAGCACTCCCTCAGCCCCTCAAGAGACCCAGTACTTC. It specifies CASTPSAPQETQYF.

V and J are TRBV19 and TRBJ1-1, with D tentatively TRBD1 (5 bases). The germline V gene encodes CDR1 LNHDA and CDR2 SQIVND (reference sequence). CDR3 size: 16 residues. Deletions cut 1 base from V and 0 bases from J, with 12 bases between. For the CDR3, the DNA is TGTGCCAGTAGTATAGTGACAGATTTAATGAACACTGAAGCTTTCTTT. Its protein product is CASSIVTDLMNTEAFF.

The chain couples TRBV7-9 to TRBJ2-1; 9 bases are shared with TRBD1. The CDR3 extends over 15 amino acids. V lost 5 bases and J lost 4; bases outside the gene matches: 6. CDR1 is SEHNR, CDR2 FQNEAQ, per germline (reference sequence). The CDR3 here is CASSQQGARYNEQFF. CDR3 DNA: TGTGCCAGCAGCCAACAGGGGGCTAGGTACAATGAGCAGTTCTTC. The full variable domain, in which reference TRBV7-9 and TRBJ2-1 provide the parts outside the CDR3, is DTGVSQNPRHKITKRGQNVTFRCDPISEHNRLYWYRQTLGQGPEFLTYFQNEAQLEKSRLLSDRFSAERPKGSFSTLEIQRTEQGDSAMYLCASSQQGARYNEQFFGPGTRLTVL.

This clonotype was observed many times. The J gene is TRBJ2-7, the V gene TRBV12-3 or TRBV12-4, with D perhaps matching TRBD1 or TRBD2 (5 bases each). The CDR3 is 14 amino acids. V lost 6 bases and J 3 bases, leaving 15 bases between the germline ends. CDR3 in DNA: TGTGCCAGCAGCCAGGGACGTCTTGTCTACGAGCAGTACTTC. Translating it yields CASSQGRLVYEQYF.

The chain uses TRBV3-1 and TRBJ1-2, with TRBD1 as a possible D gene (6 bases). The V end lost 3 bases, the J end lost 0 bases, and 11 bases lay between the germline ends. Germline loops: CDR1 LGHDT, CDR2 YNNKEL (reference sequence). This CDR3 has 15 residues. For the CDR3, the DNA is TGTGCCAGCAGCCAGGAACAGGGAACTAACTATGGCTACACCTTC. Its protein product is CASSQEQGTNYGYTF. Based on the CDR3 plus reference TRBV3-1 and TRBJ1-2, the full variable domain is DTAVSQTPKYLVTQMGNDKSIKCEQNLGHDTMYWYKQDSKKFLKIMFSYNNKELIINETVPNRFSPKSPDKAHLNLHINSLELGDSAVYFCASSQEQGTNYGYTFGSGTRLTVV.

The chain has TRBV13 and TRBJ1-5; D remains unclear. The CDR3 is made up of 12 amino acids. Trimming left V 0 bases short and J 14 bases short, with 11 bases between. Germline CDR1 PRHDT, CDR2 FYEKMQ (reference sequence). CDR3 sequence reads: CASSLGPNLKHF. The CDR3 nucleotides read TGTGCCAGCAGCTTAGGACCAAACCTGAAGCATTTT.

The chain carries TRBV6-5 and TRBJ2-7; TRBD1 might be the D (6 bases). Germline CDR1 is MNHEY and CDR2 is SVGAGI. Trimming pared 6 bases from V and 0 bases from J, leaving 12 bases between. The CDR3 runs to 14 residues. CDR3 protein: CASSPRTASYEQYF. CDR3 DNA: TGTGCCAGCAGCCCCCGGACAGCCTCCTACGAGCAGTACTTC.

There are a few counts of this clonotype. The chain uses TRBV7-9 and TRBJ2-7; D gene unclear. The CDR3 length is 12 residues. Between the trimmed V and J ends, which lost 5 bases and 6 bases, there was a span of 11 bases. CDR1 is SEHNR, CDR2 FQNEAQ, per germline (reference sequence). CDR3 sequence: CASSPRWGEQYF. The CDR3 DNA is TGTGCCAGCAGCCCCAGGTGGGGCGAGCAGTACTTC.

The rearrangement uses TRBV20-1 and TRBJ2-2; D possibly matches TRBD1 or TRBD2 (5 bases each). Germline V gives CDR1 DFQATT, CDR2 SNEGSKA (reference sequence). Trimming removed 4 bases at V and 2 bases at J, with 14 bases between. CDR3 length equals 15 residues. The CDR3 loop is CSAKARGTNTGELFF. The CDR3 DNA reads TGCAGTGCTAAAGCCCGGGGCACTAACACCGGGGAGCTGTTTTTT.

This chain links TRBV24-1 with TRBJ2-3; 10 bases match TRBD2. The CDR3 covers 17 residues. Germline V gene data show CDR1 as KGHDR and CDR2 as SFDVKD. J was trimmed by 0 bases and V by 5 bases; bases with no gene match: 7. CDR3: CATSAVLAGGSTDTQYF. The CDR3 DNA sequence: TGTGCCACCAGTGCGGTGTTAGCGGGGGGTAGCACAGATACGCAGTATTTT.